Listed here are 5 T cell receptor beta chains from one sample, sequenced in a study of post-analysis software for immune sequencing data. Their antigens are not known. Researchers reported that TCR beta cDNA libraries carried unique molecular identifiers. TCRdb called the PCR reads again in MiXCR, with one record for every CDR3 protein. Here the sample spans more than 500,000 distinct CDR3 sequences, around a third being singletons. Notes on the study in general: Comparison of patients with controls showed five TRBV segments more frequent in patients, TRBV5-6, TRBV5-1 and TRBV20-1 among them.

Sequenced: blood. Receptor source: a girl aged 2-17 years with multiple sclerosis.

This chain uses TRBV6-6 with TRBJ2-6, with 13 bases lining up with TRBD2. This CDR3 is built from 17 residues. After removal of 3 bases from V and 4 bases from J, the junction contained 3 bases not matched to a gene. CDR1 and CDR2 from the germline V gene are MNHNY and SVGAGI (reference sequence). CDR3 protein: CASSYGLAGAGANVLTF. CDR3 DNA: TGTGCCAGCAGTTATGGACTAGCGGGAGCGGGGGCCAACGTCCTGACTTTC.

This clonotype showed up just once. V gene TRBV2 combines with J gene TRBJ2-1, with D possibly TRBD2 on 5 matching bases. The J call is in doubt because the DNA end fits TRBJ2-7 better. Germline values: CDR1 SNHLY, CDR2 FYNNEI. CDR3 length: 14 residues. CDR3 DNA: TGTGCCAGCAGCGAGCGGCTGATTCACAATGAGCAGTACTTC. Protein: CASSERLIHNEQYF.

This clonotype was counted only a few times. V usage is TRBV11-2 and J usage is TRBJ2-1; 9 nucleotides line up with TRBD2. The CDR3 has 16 residues. Germline trimming cut 3 bases from V and 4 bases from J; bases unmatched to any gene: 7. The germline V gene encodes CDR1 SGHAT and CDR2 FQNNGV. The CDR3 sequence is CASSFGRLAAYNEQFF. CDR3 in DNA: TGTGCCAGCAGCTTCGGCCGACTAGCGGCGTACAATGAGCAGTTCTTC.

V usage is TRBV5-1 and J usage is TRBJ1-4; maybe TRBD1 (6 bases). Germline CDR1 SGHRS, CDR2 YFSETQ. The V and J ends lost 2 bases and 8 bases respectively, with 16 bases between them. This CDR3 comprises 15 residues. CDR3 bases: TGCGCCAGCAGCTTTAATCCGGGGGCAGGCGAAAAACTGTTTTTT. This codes for CASSFNPGAGEKLFF.

The CDR3 DNA sequence: TGTGCCAGCAGCCAAGGCCCAGTCTCCTACGAGCAGTACTTC. This codes for CASSQGPVSYEQYF. The rearrangement links TRBV14 to TRBJ2-7, with no clear D. CDR3 length: 14 residues. V lost 1 base to trimming and J lost 0 bases, with 7 bases between them. CDR1 is SGHDN, CDR2 FVKESK, per germline.